Below, 22 T cell receptor beta chains from the same sample are listed, as sequenced in a study of CD8+CD57+ T cells in acquired aplastic anemia. Genomic DNA, serving as template, underwent TCR beta VDJ and CDR3 profiling. TCRdb re-derived calls from the reads in MiXCR, one entry per CDR3 protein. In the table there are approximately 180,000 distinct CDR3 sequences, around 60% of which are singletons. The sequenced patients had an expansion of CD8+CD57+ cells seen by flow cytometry. The sequencing input was sorted CD4+, CD8+, or CD8+CD57+ T cells (not recorded which) from PBMCs. The receptors stem from a human donor with aplastic anemia.

This sequence joins TRBV9 and TRBJ2-1; 12 bases fit TRBD2. The CDR3 has 16 residues. Germline CDR1 reads SGDLS; CDR2 reads YYNGEE. V dropped 0 bases and J dropped 7; count of bases not matched to a gene: 5. In DNA, the CDR3 is TGTGCCAGCAGCGTAGGTCCTAGCGGGGGGGTAAATGAGCAGTTCTTC. Translating gives CASSVGPSGGVNEQFF.

This clonotype was observed a single time. The gene calls are TRBV7-9 and TRBJ1-2; D is ambiguous. The germline V and J ends were trimmed by 5 bases and 2 bases, with 15 bases remaining between them. The CDR3 contains 15 residues. The germline V gene has CDR1 SEHNR and CDR2 FQNEAQ (reference sequence). The DNA for the CDR3 is TGTGCCAGCAGCCCCCCCGCGGGCAGAAACTATGGCTACACCTTC. Its protein is CASSPPAGRNYGYTF.

The chain recombines TRBV10-3 with TRBJ1-2, with 7 bases fitting TRBD1. Germline values: CDR1 ENHRY, CDR2 SYGVKD. The ends lost 3 bases at V and 3 bases at J; junction bases unmatched: 16. This CDR3 has 18 residues. CDR3 amino acids: CAISDHFGTDFYHYGYTF. The CDR3 DNA follows: TGTGCCATCAGTGACCACTTCGGGACAGATTTTTACCACTATGGCTACACCTTC.

At least ten counts were recorded for this clonotype. The genes are TRBV19 and TRBJ1-1, with D perhaps TRBD1 (5 bases). V was cut by 7 bases and J by 8 bases, with 17 bases left in between. Germline V lookup: CDR1 LNHDA, CDR2 SQIVND (reference sequence). There are 13 residues in the CDR3. CDR3 amino acids: CASTLSGLQEAFF. As DNA, the CDR3 is TGTGCCAGTACTTTATCGGGACTTCAAGAAGCTTTCTTT.

A note on this clonotype: Relative to the germline gene, one junction end is altered; a read error may explain this. The chain couples TRBV6-5 to TRBJ1-1; 9 bases map to TRBD1. Germline CDR1 reads MNHEY; CDR2 reads SVGAGI. The CDR3 sequence is 15 residues long. CDR3 nucleotide sequence: TGTGCCGGCAGTATACAGGGGGCGGGGAACACTGAAGCTTTCTTT. Its translation: CAGSIQGAGNTEAFF.

The chain carries TRBV9 and TRBJ2-3; no clear D. Per the germline V gene, CDR1 is SGDLS and CDR2 is YYNGEE. This CDR3 has 12 residues. V was shortened by 3 bases and J by 2 bases, with 4 bases between the two germline ends. The CDR3 reads CASSAPTDTQYF. CDR3 nucleotides: TGTGCCAGCAGCGCCCCCACAGATACGCAGTATTTT. The whole variable domain, filled in from reference TRBV9 and TRBJ2-3, reads DSGVTQTPKHLITATGQRVTLRCSPRSGDLSVYWYQQSLDQGLQFLIQYYNGEERAKGNILERFSAQQFPDLHSELNLSSLELGDSALYFCASSAPTDTQYFGPGTRLTVL.

This clonotype was seen only once. This sequence joins TRBV7-8 and TRBJ1-5, with D perhaps TRBD1 (6 bases). Trimming stripped 5 bases from V and 5 bases from J, with 16 bases between. Germline CDR1 and CDR2: SGHVS and FQNEAQ. This CDR3 has 15 residues. CDR3: CASSPHRTVYQPQHF. CDR3 nucleotides: TGTGCCAGCAGCCCCCACCGGACAGTATATCAGCCCCAGCATTTT. Supplemented by reference TRBV7-8 and TRBJ1-5, the full variable domain reads GAGVSQSPRYKVAKRGQDVALRCDPISGHVSLFWYQQALGQGPEFLTYFQNEAQLDKSGLPSDRFFAERPEGSVSTLKIQRTQQEDSAVYLCASSPHRTVYQPQHFGDGTRLSIL.

Only a few counts were recorded for this clonotype. The chain is built from TRBV7-6 and TRBJ2-6; a possible D gene is TRBD2 (6 bases). CDR1 is SGHVS, CDR2 FNYEAQ, per germline. This CDR3 spans 17 amino acids. Trimming stripped 1 base from V and 0 bases from J, with 10 bases between. CDR3 sequence (DNA): TGTGCCAGCAGCTTAGGGCATAGCGGCTCTGGGGCCAACGTCCTGACTTTC. Protein: CASSLGHSGSGANVLTF.

The V and J genes are TRBV5-6 and TRBJ2-5, with TRBD2 as a possible D gene (5 bases). V lost 1 base and J 10 bases, leaving 14 bases between the germline ends. The CDR3 totals 13 residues. Germline CDR1 SGHDT, CDR2 YYEEEE. CDR3 nucleotide sequence: TGTGCCAGCAGCTTGTCCCGGGGTAGGGTCCAGTACTTC. It specifies CASSLSRGRVQYF.

This clonotype was found a few times. This chain joins TRBV7-9 and TRBJ2-3; TRBD2 matches at 13 bases. Per germline, CDR1 SEHNR and CDR2 FQNEAQ (reference sequence). This CDR3 region has 16 residues. V lost 4 bases to trimming and J lost 2 bases; unmatched junction nucleotides: 3. The CDR3 coding sequence is TGTGCCAGCAGCTACGGGACTAGCGGGACCACAGATACGCAGTATTTT. It is translated as CASSYGTSGTTDTQYF.

The rearrangement uses TRBV20-1 and TRBJ2-7; D possibly uses TRBD1 or TRBD2 (5 bases each). Germline lookup yields CDR1 DFQATT and CDR2 SNEGSKA (reference sequence). The CDR3 has 15 amino acids. V lost 4 bases and J 5 bases, leaving 21 bases between the germline ends. This CDR3 reads CSANKGTAVGHEQYF. CDR3 nucleotides: TGCAGTGCTAATAAAGGGACGGCGGTGGGCCACGAGCAGTACTTC.

The chain links TRBV6-6 to TRBJ1-3; D uncertain. The CDR3 has 15 residues. CDR1 and CDR2 (germline): MNHNY, SVGAGI (reference sequence). Trimming removed 5 bases from V and 0 bases from J, with 11 bases in between. CDR3 sequence: CASSTNRASGNTIYF. CDR3 coding DNA: TGTGCCAGCAGTACCAACAGAGCCTCTGGAAACACCATATATTTT.

The J gene is TRBJ1-3, the V gene TRBV27; possibly TRBD1 for D (5 bases). This CDR3 has 15 amino acids. Germline V gives CDR1 MNHEY, CDR2 SMNVEV (reference sequence). V was clipped by 0 bases and J by 4 bases, with 10 bases between them. The CDR3 DNA reads TGTGCCAGCAGTTTATCGAGAGGGGCCGGAAACACCATATATTTT. The encoded protein is CASSLSRGAGNTIYF.

Ten or more counts support this clonotype. The V call is TRBV12-3 or TRBV12-4, the J call TRBJ1-5; D is unclear. This CDR3 is built from 16 residues. V was cut by 2 bases and J by 0 bases, with 11 bases left in between. CDR3 amino acids: CASSLSAGHSNQPQHF. The CDR3 DNA reads TGTGCCAGCAGTTTATCGGCAGGTCATAGCAATCAGCCCCAGCATTTT.

This rearrangement joins TRBV20-1 to TRBJ2-7; a possible D gene is TRBD1 (5 bases). Germline V gives CDR1 DFQATT, CDR2 SNEGSKA (reference sequence). This CDR3 spans 11 amino acids. Trimming took off 6 bases at V and 4 bases at J, with 10 bases between the two ends. This chain's CDR3 is CSANQGYEQYF. In DNA form, the CDR3 reads TGCAGTGCAAATCAGGGATACGAGCAGTACTTC.

This clonotype occurred many times. The chain links TRBV5-1 to TRBJ2-3, with 14 bases fitting TRBD2. The CDR3 length is 17 residues. The germline gives CDR1 SGHRS, CDR2 YFSETQ. V lost 4 bases and J lost 5; bases outside the gene matches: 9. Written as DNA, the CDR3 is TGCGCCAGCAGCGCCGGACTAGCGGGGGGCCCAGGAGATACGCAGTATTTT. As protein: CASSAGLAGGPGDTQYF.

V usage is TRBV20-1 and J usage is TRBJ2-5; D is unresolved. Germline V gene sequence: CDR1 DFQATT, CDR2 SNEGSKA (reference sequence). The CDR3 extends over 12 amino acids. V was pared by 6 bases and J by 0 bases, with 8 bases between. CDR3: CSAWGNQETQYF. In DNA, the CDR3 is TGCAGTGCCTGGGGTAACCAAGAGACCCAGTACTTC.

Ten or more counts support this clonotype. The V and J genes are TRBV27 and TRBJ2-7, with D maybe TRBD2 (5 bases). CDR3 length equals 14 residues. Germline V lookup: CDR1 MNHEY, CDR2 SMNVEV (reference sequence). Trimming left V 5 bases short and J 4 bases short, with 15 bases between. CDR3 in DNA: TGTGCCAGCAGTCCCGGGGTAAAGGCTTACGAGCAGTACTTC. Translation: CASSPGVKAYEQYF.

This clonotype has a handful of counts. This rearrangement joins TRBV15 to TRBJ2-5; 7 bases match TRBD2. V lost 0 bases, J lost 7 bases, and 14 bases stayed unmatched. Looked up from germline, CDR1 is LNHNV and CDR2 is YYDKDF (reference sequence). The CDR3 has 17 amino acids. The CDR3 nucleotides are TGTGCCACCAGCAGAGATCAAATCATTGTGGGGGGGGGGACCCAGTACTTC. It specifies CATSRDQIIVGGGTQYF.

The table lists this clonotype with many counts. The chain recombines TRBV7-2 with TRBJ2-7; D is unresolved. The V and J ends lost 5 bases and 7 bases respectively, with 15 bases between them. Per the germline V gene, CDR1 is SGHTA and CDR2 is FQGNSA. The CDR3 length is 13 residues. The CDR3 coding sequence is TGTGCCAGCAGCATCGACCATTCAGAAGAGCAGTACTTC. It specifies CASSIDHSEEQYF.

The CDR3 reads CATSTEQGAHQPQHF. In nucleotides, the CDR3 is TGTGCCACCAGCACCGAACAGGGGGCACATCAGCCCCAGCATTTT. The gene calls are TRBV15 and TRBJ1-5; 9 positions agree with TRBD1. The CDR3 runs 15 residues. The junction had 6 bases not matched to a gene; V was cut back by 4 bases and J by 5 bases. Germline V gene sequence: CDR1 LNHNV, CDR2 YYDKDF (reference sequence).

Remarks on this clonotype: A much larger clone differs from this one at a single base, so this may be a read error. The gene calls are TRBV28 and TRBJ2-7; 7 bases agree with TRBD1. The germline gives CDR1 MDHEN, CDR2 SYDVKM. The CDR3 is 15 residues long. CDR3 nucleotide sequence: TGTGCCAGCACTTTAAGGACAGGAGGTCGGCACGAGCGGTACTTC. It translates to CASTLRTGGRHERYF.